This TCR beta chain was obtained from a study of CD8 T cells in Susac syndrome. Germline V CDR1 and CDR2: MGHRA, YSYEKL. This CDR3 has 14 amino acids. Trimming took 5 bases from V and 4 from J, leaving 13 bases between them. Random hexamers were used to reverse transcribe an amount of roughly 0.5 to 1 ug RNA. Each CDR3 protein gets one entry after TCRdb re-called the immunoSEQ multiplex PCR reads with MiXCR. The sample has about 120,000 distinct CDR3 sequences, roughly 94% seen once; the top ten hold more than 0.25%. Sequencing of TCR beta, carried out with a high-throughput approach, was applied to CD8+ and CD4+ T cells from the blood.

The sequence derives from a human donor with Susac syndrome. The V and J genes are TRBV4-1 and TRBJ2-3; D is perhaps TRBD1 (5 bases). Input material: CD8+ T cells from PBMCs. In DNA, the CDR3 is TGCGCCAGCAGCACCCGACAAGGGGCAGATACGCAGTATTTT. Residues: CASSTRQGADTQYF.